A single sample gave rise to the 18 T cell receptor beta chains below, sequenced in a study of blood T cell repertoires in COVID-19. Clones were sequenced by immunoSEQ multiplex PCR, and TCRdb holds only the in-frame ones, with some missing. The sample yields roughly 360,000 clones, 87% seen once. The sample taken for sequencing was PBMCs or T cells enriched from blood (not recorded which). The receptor source for this set is a man aged 25 to 40 who had recovered from COVID-19.

This chain links TRBV6-5 with TRBJ1-4; the D gene is possibly TRBD1 (5 bases). The CDR3 is 13 amino acids. V lost 7 bases, J lost 8 bases, and 14 bases lay in between. Looked up from germline, CDR1 is MNHEY and CDR2 is SVGAGI. CDR3 sequence: CASTPGGTEKLFF. The CDR3 nucleotides read TGTGCCAGCACCCCGGGGGGGACGGAAAAACTGTTTTTT.

V gene TRBV6-1 combines with J gene TRBJ2-1; TRBD2 might be the D (6 bases). CDR1 is MNHNS and CDR2 is SASEGT in the germline V gene. The CDR3 consists of 15 residues. Trimming took 3 bases from V and 2 from J, leaving 11 bases between them. For the CDR3, the DNA is TGTGCCAGCAGTGACCAGGGAGGCGCCTACAATGAGCAGTTCTTC. Translation: CASSDQGGAYNEQFF.

The V and J genes are TRBV10-3 and TRBJ2-7; 9 nucleotides align to TRBD1. Per germline, CDR1 ENHRY and CDR2 SYGVKD. V was pared by 11 bases and J by 4 bases, with 9 bases of the junction left unmatched. The CDR3 contains 13 residues. This CDR3 reads CAAAGQGSYEQYF. The CDR3 DNA reads TGTGCCGCGGCCGGACAGGGGAGTTACGAGCAGTACTTC.

The chain combines TRBV19 with TRBJ1-2; no clear D gene. The CDR3 has 12 amino acids. V was clipped by 0 bases and J by 14 bases, with 13 bases between them. Germline loops: CDR1 LNHDA, CDR2 SQIVND (reference sequence). The CDR3 spells CASSIDRVSRTF. CDR3 in DNA: TGTGCCAGTAGTATAGATCGAGTTTCTCGGACCTTC. Drawing the rest from reference TRBV19 and TRBJ1-2, the complete variable domain is DGGITQSPKYLFRKEGQNVTLSCEQNLNHDAMYWYRQDPGQGLRLIYYSQIVNDFQKGDIAEGYSVSREKKESFPLTVTSAQKNPTAFYLCASSIDRVSRTFGSGTRLTVV.

This clone was detected only a few times. This sequence joins TRBV9 and TRBJ1-6; 7 bases align to TRBD1. Per germline, CDR1 SGDLS and CDR2 YYNGEE. The CDR3 totals 16 residues. V dropped 0 bases and J dropped 9; count of bases not matched to a gene: 9. The CDR3 DNA is TGTGCCAGCAGCGTAGCTGCAGGGGGAACAGGTTCACCCCTCCACTTT. Encoded protein: CASSVAAGGTGSPLHF.

The V gene is TRBV19, the J gene TRBJ2-2; TRBD2 is a possible D gene (7 bases). CDR1 and CDR2 from the germline V gene are LNHDA and SQIVND (reference sequence). This CDR3 contains 16 residues. DNA of the CDR3: TGTGCTACTAATCTGGGGCGGGGGCAGGGCACCGGGGAGCTGTTTTTT. Protein: CATNLGRGQGTGELFF.

The gene calls are TRBV21-1 and TRBJ1-4. TRBV21-1 is reported as a pseudogene. This CDR3 contains 17 residues. The CDR3 here is CASSKAKGGWGNEKLFF. The CDR3 nucleotides read TGTGCCAGCAGCAAAGCTAAAGGAGGCTGGGGTAATGAAAAACTGTTTTTT.

The gene calls are TRBV30 and TRBJ1-5, with TRBD1 matching over 10 bases. Germline CDR1 and CDR2: GTSNPN and SVGIG (reference sequence). With V trimmed by 5 bases and J by 7 bases, 5 bases remained unmatched. CDR3 length: 13 amino acids. The CDR3 protein is CAWARTGGQPQHF. The CDR3 DNA sequence: TGTGCCTGGGCGAGGACAGGGGGGCAGCCCCAGCATTTT. Full variable domain (remainder filled in from reference TRBV30 and TRBJ1-5): SQTIHQWPATLVQPVGSPLSLECTVEGTSNPNLYWYRQAAGRGLQLLFYSVGIGQISSEVPQNLSASRPQDRQFILSSKKLLLSDSGFYLCAWARTGGQPQHFGDGTRLSIL.

The rearrangement joins TRBV6-5 to TRBJ1-1; D is uncertain. V gave up 7 bases and J gave up 0 bases, with 9 bases separating them. CDR3 length: 13 residues. The germline V gene encodes CDR1 MNHEY and CDR2 SVGAGI. CDR3 in DNA: TGTGCCAGCACACGGTCCATGAACACTGAAGCTTTCTTT. This encodes CASTRSMNTEAFF.

This chain uses TRBV7-2 with TRBJ2-7, with 7 bases lining up with TRBD1. The junction had 5 bases not matched to a gene; V was cut back by 5 bases and J by 1 base. The CDR3 covers 14 residues. CDR1 SGHTA and CDR2 FQGNSA come from the germline V gene. CDR3 sequence: CASSPQGVSYEQYF. CDR3 in DNA: TGTGCCAGCAGCCCCCAGGGGGTGTCCTACGAGCAGTACTTC.

The chain uses TRBV9 and TRBJ1-4; tentative D call: TRBD1 (5 bases). V gave up 0 bases and J gave up 7 bases, with 13 bases separating them. Germline lookup yields CDR1 SGDLS and CDR2 YYNGEE. The CDR3 loop spans 15 amino acids. The CDR3, as DNA: TGTGCCAGCAGCGTAGGGGCAGGGAATAGTGAAAAACTGTTTTTT. It is translated as CASSVGAGNSEKLFF.

The CDR3 is CASGGSNQPQHF. In DNA form, the CDR3 reads TGTGCCAGTGGAGGTAGCAATCAGCCCCAGCATTTT. The chain combines TRBV19 with TRBJ1-5; D is unclear. This CDR3 comprises 12 residues. Trimming took off 8 bases at V and 0 bases at J, with 5 bases between the two ends. Looked up from germline, CDR1 is LNHDA and CDR2 is SQIVND (reference sequence).

Here the CDR3 reads CASSRDSDGYTF. In DNA form, the CDR3 reads TGTGCCAGCTCCCGGGACAGCGATGGCTACACCTTC. V usage is TRBV7-6 and J usage is TRBJ1-2, with TRBD1 matching 7 bases. CDR3 length: 12 amino acids. With 8 bases clipped from V and 6 bases from J, the junction kept 6 bases outside the gene matches. Germline CDR1 is SGHVS and CDR2 is FNYEAQ.

This clone has a single count. The chain combines TRBV12-5 with TRBJ1-5; a weak D match, TRBD1 (5 bases). V lost 7 bases and J 0 bases, leaving 16 bases between the germline ends. The CDR3 length is 16 residues. Germline CDR1 is LGHNT and CDR2 is FRNRAP. Written as DNA, the CDR3 is TGTGCTAGTGCCCGGTTCGGGGGTAATAGCAATCAGCCCCAGCATTTT. Protein product: CASARFGGNSNQPQHF.

The genes are TRBV7-9 and TRBJ2-1; D gene uncertain. This CDR3 comprises 14 residues. Germline V gives CDR1 SEHNR, CDR2 FQNEAQ (reference sequence). Trimming shortened V by 1 base and J by 6 bases, and 10 bases separated the two germline ends. The CDR3 region has the DNA TGTGCCAGCAGCTTAGTTGGAACGGGCAATGAGCAGTTCTTC. Translation: CASSLVGTGNEQFF.

The V call is TRBV28, the J call TRBJ1-2; D call uncertain. Germline CDR1 and CDR2: MDHEN and SYDVKM. The length of the CDR3 is 14 residues. The V end was cut by 6 bases, the J end by 5 bases, with 16 bases between. DNA of the CDR3: TGTGCCAGCAGCGCGCTCTGGGAGGGTTATGGCTACACCTTC. Translation gives CASSALWEGYGYTF.

This clone was recorded once. The V call is TRBV6-5, the J call TRBJ1-6, with 9 bases fitting TRBD1. Germline V lookup: CDR1 MNHEY, CDR2 SVGAGI. Unmatched junction bases numbered 8, after V lost 6 bases and J lost 11 bases. The CDR3 spans 14 residues. The CDR3 nucleotides read TGTGCCAGCAGCCGAGACAGGGGGGGTCCACCCCTCCACTTT. The encoded protein is CASSRDRGGPPLHF.

This sequence joins TRBV7-9 and TRBJ2-5; 7 bases are a match to TRBD2. Germline V gene sequence: CDR1 SEHNR, CDR2 FQNEAQ (reference sequence). V lost 5 bases to trimming and J lost 4 bases; unmatched junction nucleotides: 7. CDR3 length: 14 residues. CDR3 sequence (DNA): TGTGCCAGCAGCAGAGGGGAGGGCCGAGAGACCCAGTACTTC. Its protein product is CASSRGEGRETQYF.